These 21 T cell receptor beta chains originate from one sample sequenced in a study of blood T cell repertoires in COVID-19. TCRdb keeps only in-frame clones here, not all; method: immunoSEQ multiplex PCR. The table shows some 22,000 clones, with 94% occurring only once. Sequenced: peripheral blood. Receptor source: a woman between 45 and 65 years old with active COVID-19.

As for this clone: This sample also contains other DNA sequences that code for the same CDR3. The chain is built from TRBV2 and TRBJ2-7, with a tentative D call TRBD2 (5 bases). This CDR3 spans 13 amino acids. In germline, CDR1 is SNHLY, CDR2 FYNNEI. Trimming left V 3 bases short and J 2 bases short, with 8 bases between. CDR3 in DNA: TGTGCCAGCAGTGAGAGGGAACCCTACGAGCAGTACGTC. As protein: CASSEREPYEQYV.

The V call is TRBV29-1, the J call TRBJ2-3; D remains ambiguous. The germline V gene encodes CDR1 SQVTM and CDR2 ANQGSEA. Trimming left V 5 bases short and J 1 base short, with 10 bases between. This CDR3 region has 13 residues. CDR3 coding DNA: TGCAGCGTTTCCCCAGTCGGCACAGATACGCAGTATTTT. Translated, it gives CSVSPVGTDTQYF.

This clone was seen a handful of times. At the DNA level, this CDR3 is encoded by other sequences in the same sample as well. The chain carries TRBV2 and TRBJ2-3; TRBD2 aligns across 10 bases. This CDR3 spans 14 amino acids. The germline gives CDR1 SNHLY, CDR2 FYNNEI. Germline trimming cut 6 bases from V and 3 bases from J; bases unmatched to any gene: 3. The CDR3 loop reads CASRASGSTDTQYF. The CDR3 nucleotides read TGTGCCAGCAGGGCTAGCGGGAGTACAGATACGCAGTATTTT. Together with reference TRBV2 and TRBJ2-3, the CDR3 gives the full variable domain: EPEVTQTPSHQVTQMGQEVILRCVPISNHLYFYWYRQILGQKVEFLVSFYNNEISEKSEIFDDQFSVERPDGSNFTLKIRSTKLEDSAMYFCASRASGSTDTQYFGPGTRLTVL.

This clone was observed a handful of times. The chain links TRBV2 to TRBJ2-5; 8 positions match TRBD1. Germline values: CDR1 SNHLY, CDR2 FYNNEI. With 6 bases clipped from V and 1 base from J, the junction kept 4 bases outside the gene matches. The CDR3 length is 14 residues. In DNA, the CDR3 is TGTGCCAGCAGCCCCGGGACAGGCCAAGAGACCCAGTACTTC. Translated: CASSPGTGQETQYF.

The CDR3 region has the DNA TGTGCCAGCAGCTTGGTTCAGCGGAAGAGCTACACCTTC. Protein sequence: CASSLVQRKSYTF. The rearrangement joins TRBV5-8 to TRBJ1-2; D gene unclear. The V end was cut by 0 bases, the J end by 9 bases, with 12 bases between. Germline loops: CDR1 SGHTS, CDR2 YDEGEE. The CDR3 is made up of 13 amino acids.

This clone occurred a few times. V and J are TRBV9 and TRBJ2-1; the match to TRBD2 covers 9 bases. J was trimmed by 2 bases and V by 0 bases; bases with no gene match: 3. The V gene's germline CDR1 is SGDLS and CDR2 YYNGEE. This CDR3 is built from 16 residues. The DNA of the CDR3 is TGTGCCAGCAGCGTAGTAGCGGGGGCGCCCTACAATGAGCAGTTCTTC. It yields the protein CASSVVAGAPYNEQFF.

The chain is built from TRBV2 and TRBJ2-3; no firm D call. Germline V gene lookup returns CDR1 SNHLY and CDR2 FYNNEI. The CDR3 contains 14 residues. Trimming pared 4 bases from V and 4 bases from J, leaving 12 bases between. CDR3 bases: TGTGCCAGCAGTGGAACCCTATCCTCAGATACGCAGTATTTT. This encodes CASSGTLSSDTQYF.

The chain employs TRBV5-4 and TRBJ2-1, with TRBD2 identical over 13 bases. This CDR3 contains 17 residues. Germline CDR1 SGHNT, CDR2 YYREEE (reference sequence). V was pared by 0 bases and J by 8 bases, with 8 bases of the junction left unmatched. CDR3 region: CASSLGLGTSGEDEQFF. CDR3 DNA sequence: TGTGCCAGCAGCTTGGGATTGGGGACTAGCGGGGAAGATGAGCAGTTCTTC.

The chain couples TRBV10-3 to TRBJ2-3, with D hard to call. The CDR3 length is 13 residues. Trimming took off 5 bases at V and 2 bases at J, with 8 bases between the two ends. The germline V gene has CDR1 ENHRY and CDR2 SYGVKD. Here the CDR3 reads CAISNSATDTQYF. CDR3 coding DNA: TGTGCCATCAGTAACTCTGCCACAGATACGCAGTATTTT.

V gene TRBV7-2 combines with J gene TRBJ2-7; no clear D gene. Trimming took 0 bases from V and 7 from J, leaving 10 bases between them. The CDR3 contains 13 residues. The germline V gene has CDR1 SGHTA and CDR2 FQGNSA. CDR3 in amino acids: CASSLAPPREQYF. The CDR3, as DNA: TGTGCCAGCAGCTTAGCGCCGCCCCGGGAGCAGTACTTC.

The J gene is TRBJ2-1, the V gene TRBV6-6, with 9 bases that match TRBD2. Germline V gives CDR1 MNHNY, CDR2 SVGAGI (reference sequence). CDR3 length: 15 amino acids. With V trimmed by 6 bases and J by 10 bases, 13 bases remained unmatched. The CDR3 nucleotides read TGTGCCAGCAGGGGCTTGGCGGGAGGGCGTCGGGAGCAGTTCTTC. It yields the protein CASRGLAGGRREQFF.

V gene TRBV7-2 combines with J gene TRBJ1-1; 9 bases align to TRBD1. This CDR3 comprises 14 residues. V lost 3 bases, J lost 7 bases, and 6 bases stayed unmatched. CDR1 is SGHTA, CDR2 FQGNSA, per germline. CDR3: CASSFTGGSGEAFF. The DNA of the CDR3 is TGTGCCAGCAGCTTTACAGGGGGCTCGGGTGAAGCTTTCTTT.

This clone was detected only once. The chain carries TRBV11-1 and TRBJ1-2, with 7 bases that match TRBD1. The CDR3 runs to 12 residues. The ends lost 5 bases at V and 7 bases at J; junction bases unmatched: 4. CDR1 SGHAT and CDR2 FQDESV come from the germline V gene (reference sequence). The CDR3 nucleotides are TGTGCCAGCAGCATCGACAGGGTTGGCTACACCTTC. Its protein product is CASSIDRVGYTF.

The chain recombines TRBV29-1 with TRBJ2-7, with 10 bases matching TRBD1. The trim removed 3 bases at V and 3 bases at J, leaving 8 bases unmatched. Germline assignment: CDR1 SQVTM and CDR2 ANQGSEA. The CDR3 has 15 amino acids. CDR3 region: CSVDHRTGGGYEQYF. The CDR3 bases are TGCAGCGTTGACCACCGGACAGGGGGTGGCTACGAGCAGTACTTC.

V is TRBV4-1 and J is TRBJ2-5; TRBD1 matches 8 bases. The V and J ends lost 3 bases and 1 base, in that order; junction bases with no gene match: 7. Germline V gives CDR1 MGHRA, CDR2 YSYEKL. The CDR3 runs 16 residues. The CDR3 is CASSHTVRGPQETQYF. The CDR3 DNA reads TGCGCCAGCAGCCACACCGTCAGGGGGCCCCAAGAGACCCAGTACTTC.

V gene TRBV7-8 combines with J gene TRBJ2-5; perhaps TRBD2 as D (6 bases). The germline V and J ends were trimmed by 7 bases and 1 base, with 10 bases remaining between them. CDR1 is SGHVS, CDR2 FQNEAQ, per germline. This CDR3 is built from 13 residues. The CDR3 nucleotides are TGTGCCAGCACCCCGGGAGTCCAAGAGACCCAGTACTTC. It specifies CASTPGVQETQYF.

The table lists this clone with a count of one. The rearrangement links TRBV10-1 to TRBJ1-1; perhaps TRBD1 as D (5 bases). This CDR3 comprises 13 residues. In germline, CDR1 is WNHNN, CDR2 SYGVQD (reference sequence). V lost 5 bases and J lost 1, with 8 bases in between. The CDR3 here is CASSLTGNTEAFF. The CDR3 region has the DNA TGCGCCAGCAGTTTAACAGGGAACACTGAAGCTTTCTTT.

This CDR3 is CASSLTGYGYTF. The DNA of the CDR3 is TGCGCCAGCAGCTTGACAGGCTATGGCTACACCTTC. V is TRBV5-1 and J is TRBJ1-2; D might be TRBD1 (5 bases). Germline CDR1 is SGHRS and CDR2 is YFSETQ. V shed 1 base and J shed 4 bases, with 5 bases lying between them. CDR3 length: 12 amino acids.

This clone was recorded once. This sequence joins TRBV5-6 and TRBJ2-7; 8 nucleotides line up with TRBD1. CDR1 is SGHDT, CDR2 YYEEEE, per germline. With 4 bases clipped from V and 4 bases from J, the junction kept 4 bases outside the gene matches. This CDR3 is 13 amino acids long. CDR3 sequence: CASSPGQVYEQYF. CDR3 nucleotide sequence: TGTGCCAGCAGCCCGGGACAGGTATACGAGCAGTACTTC.

The rearrangement links TRBV11-2 to TRBJ2-7, with 9 positions matching TRBD1. Unmatched junction bases numbered 5, after V lost 4 bases and J lost 7 bases. CDR1 and CDR2 (germline): SGHAT, FQNNGV. The CDR3 has 13 residues. CDR3 DNA sequence: TGTGCCAGCAGCTCGGGACAGGGTAGGGAGCAGTACGTC. It specifies CASSSGQGREQYV.

The rearrangement uses TRBV9 and TRBJ2-1; the match to TRBD1 covers 10 bases. The J segment lost 6 bases and the V segment lost 3 bases, leaving 6 bases of the junction unmatched. The CDR3 covers 15 residues. Germline V gene sequence: CDR1 SGDLS, CDR2 YYNGEE. In nucleotides, the CDR3 is TGTGCCAGCAGCGACACGGGACAGGGGTTCAATGAGCAGTTCTTC. Its translation: CASSDTGQGFNEQFF.